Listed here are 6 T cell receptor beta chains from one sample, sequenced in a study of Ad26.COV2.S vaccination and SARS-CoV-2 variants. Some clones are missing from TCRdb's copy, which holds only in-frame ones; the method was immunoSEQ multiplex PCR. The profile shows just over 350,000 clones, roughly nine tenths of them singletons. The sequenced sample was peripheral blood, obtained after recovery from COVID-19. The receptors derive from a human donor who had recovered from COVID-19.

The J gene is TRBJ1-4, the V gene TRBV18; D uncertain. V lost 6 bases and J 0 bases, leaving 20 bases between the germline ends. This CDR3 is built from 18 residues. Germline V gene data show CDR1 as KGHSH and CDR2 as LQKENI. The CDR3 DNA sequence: TGTGCCAGCTCCCAACTCCGCCCGAGCCCCACAACTAATGAAAAACTGTTTTTT. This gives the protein CASSQLRPSPTTNEKLFF.

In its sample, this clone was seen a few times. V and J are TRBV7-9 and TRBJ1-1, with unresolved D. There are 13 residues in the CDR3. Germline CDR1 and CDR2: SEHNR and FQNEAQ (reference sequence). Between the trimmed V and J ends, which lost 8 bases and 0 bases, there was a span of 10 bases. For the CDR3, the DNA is TGTGCCAGCCGCGGCGCAATGAACACTGAAGCTTTCTTT. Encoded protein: CASRGAMNTEAFF.

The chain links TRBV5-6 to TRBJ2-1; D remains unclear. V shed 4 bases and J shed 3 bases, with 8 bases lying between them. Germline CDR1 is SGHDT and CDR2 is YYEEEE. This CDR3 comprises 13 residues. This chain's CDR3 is CASSIGDYNEQFF. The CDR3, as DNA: TGTGCCAGCAGCATTGGGGACTACAATGAGCAGTTCTTC.

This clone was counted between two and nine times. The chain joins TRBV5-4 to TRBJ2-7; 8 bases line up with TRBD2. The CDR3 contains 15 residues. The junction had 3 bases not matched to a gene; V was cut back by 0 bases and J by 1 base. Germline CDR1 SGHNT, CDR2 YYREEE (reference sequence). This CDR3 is CASSLAGTRSYEQYF. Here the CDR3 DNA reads TGTGCCAGCAGCTTGGCCGGGACTAGGTCCTACGAGCAGTACTTC.

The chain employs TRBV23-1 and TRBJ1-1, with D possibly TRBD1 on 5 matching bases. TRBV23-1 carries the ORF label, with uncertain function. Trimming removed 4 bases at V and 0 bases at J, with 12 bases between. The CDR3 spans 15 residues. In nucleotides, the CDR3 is TGCGCCAGCAGTCCCAAGGGGCAAATGAACACTGAAGCTTTCTTT. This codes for CASSPKGQMNTEAFF.

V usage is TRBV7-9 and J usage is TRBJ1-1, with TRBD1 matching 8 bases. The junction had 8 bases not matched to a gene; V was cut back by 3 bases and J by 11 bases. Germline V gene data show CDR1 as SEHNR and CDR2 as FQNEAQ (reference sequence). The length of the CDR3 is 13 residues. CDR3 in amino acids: CASSFDRGQRAFF. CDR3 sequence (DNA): TGTGCCAGCAGCTTTGACAGGGGCCAAAGGGCTTTCTTT.